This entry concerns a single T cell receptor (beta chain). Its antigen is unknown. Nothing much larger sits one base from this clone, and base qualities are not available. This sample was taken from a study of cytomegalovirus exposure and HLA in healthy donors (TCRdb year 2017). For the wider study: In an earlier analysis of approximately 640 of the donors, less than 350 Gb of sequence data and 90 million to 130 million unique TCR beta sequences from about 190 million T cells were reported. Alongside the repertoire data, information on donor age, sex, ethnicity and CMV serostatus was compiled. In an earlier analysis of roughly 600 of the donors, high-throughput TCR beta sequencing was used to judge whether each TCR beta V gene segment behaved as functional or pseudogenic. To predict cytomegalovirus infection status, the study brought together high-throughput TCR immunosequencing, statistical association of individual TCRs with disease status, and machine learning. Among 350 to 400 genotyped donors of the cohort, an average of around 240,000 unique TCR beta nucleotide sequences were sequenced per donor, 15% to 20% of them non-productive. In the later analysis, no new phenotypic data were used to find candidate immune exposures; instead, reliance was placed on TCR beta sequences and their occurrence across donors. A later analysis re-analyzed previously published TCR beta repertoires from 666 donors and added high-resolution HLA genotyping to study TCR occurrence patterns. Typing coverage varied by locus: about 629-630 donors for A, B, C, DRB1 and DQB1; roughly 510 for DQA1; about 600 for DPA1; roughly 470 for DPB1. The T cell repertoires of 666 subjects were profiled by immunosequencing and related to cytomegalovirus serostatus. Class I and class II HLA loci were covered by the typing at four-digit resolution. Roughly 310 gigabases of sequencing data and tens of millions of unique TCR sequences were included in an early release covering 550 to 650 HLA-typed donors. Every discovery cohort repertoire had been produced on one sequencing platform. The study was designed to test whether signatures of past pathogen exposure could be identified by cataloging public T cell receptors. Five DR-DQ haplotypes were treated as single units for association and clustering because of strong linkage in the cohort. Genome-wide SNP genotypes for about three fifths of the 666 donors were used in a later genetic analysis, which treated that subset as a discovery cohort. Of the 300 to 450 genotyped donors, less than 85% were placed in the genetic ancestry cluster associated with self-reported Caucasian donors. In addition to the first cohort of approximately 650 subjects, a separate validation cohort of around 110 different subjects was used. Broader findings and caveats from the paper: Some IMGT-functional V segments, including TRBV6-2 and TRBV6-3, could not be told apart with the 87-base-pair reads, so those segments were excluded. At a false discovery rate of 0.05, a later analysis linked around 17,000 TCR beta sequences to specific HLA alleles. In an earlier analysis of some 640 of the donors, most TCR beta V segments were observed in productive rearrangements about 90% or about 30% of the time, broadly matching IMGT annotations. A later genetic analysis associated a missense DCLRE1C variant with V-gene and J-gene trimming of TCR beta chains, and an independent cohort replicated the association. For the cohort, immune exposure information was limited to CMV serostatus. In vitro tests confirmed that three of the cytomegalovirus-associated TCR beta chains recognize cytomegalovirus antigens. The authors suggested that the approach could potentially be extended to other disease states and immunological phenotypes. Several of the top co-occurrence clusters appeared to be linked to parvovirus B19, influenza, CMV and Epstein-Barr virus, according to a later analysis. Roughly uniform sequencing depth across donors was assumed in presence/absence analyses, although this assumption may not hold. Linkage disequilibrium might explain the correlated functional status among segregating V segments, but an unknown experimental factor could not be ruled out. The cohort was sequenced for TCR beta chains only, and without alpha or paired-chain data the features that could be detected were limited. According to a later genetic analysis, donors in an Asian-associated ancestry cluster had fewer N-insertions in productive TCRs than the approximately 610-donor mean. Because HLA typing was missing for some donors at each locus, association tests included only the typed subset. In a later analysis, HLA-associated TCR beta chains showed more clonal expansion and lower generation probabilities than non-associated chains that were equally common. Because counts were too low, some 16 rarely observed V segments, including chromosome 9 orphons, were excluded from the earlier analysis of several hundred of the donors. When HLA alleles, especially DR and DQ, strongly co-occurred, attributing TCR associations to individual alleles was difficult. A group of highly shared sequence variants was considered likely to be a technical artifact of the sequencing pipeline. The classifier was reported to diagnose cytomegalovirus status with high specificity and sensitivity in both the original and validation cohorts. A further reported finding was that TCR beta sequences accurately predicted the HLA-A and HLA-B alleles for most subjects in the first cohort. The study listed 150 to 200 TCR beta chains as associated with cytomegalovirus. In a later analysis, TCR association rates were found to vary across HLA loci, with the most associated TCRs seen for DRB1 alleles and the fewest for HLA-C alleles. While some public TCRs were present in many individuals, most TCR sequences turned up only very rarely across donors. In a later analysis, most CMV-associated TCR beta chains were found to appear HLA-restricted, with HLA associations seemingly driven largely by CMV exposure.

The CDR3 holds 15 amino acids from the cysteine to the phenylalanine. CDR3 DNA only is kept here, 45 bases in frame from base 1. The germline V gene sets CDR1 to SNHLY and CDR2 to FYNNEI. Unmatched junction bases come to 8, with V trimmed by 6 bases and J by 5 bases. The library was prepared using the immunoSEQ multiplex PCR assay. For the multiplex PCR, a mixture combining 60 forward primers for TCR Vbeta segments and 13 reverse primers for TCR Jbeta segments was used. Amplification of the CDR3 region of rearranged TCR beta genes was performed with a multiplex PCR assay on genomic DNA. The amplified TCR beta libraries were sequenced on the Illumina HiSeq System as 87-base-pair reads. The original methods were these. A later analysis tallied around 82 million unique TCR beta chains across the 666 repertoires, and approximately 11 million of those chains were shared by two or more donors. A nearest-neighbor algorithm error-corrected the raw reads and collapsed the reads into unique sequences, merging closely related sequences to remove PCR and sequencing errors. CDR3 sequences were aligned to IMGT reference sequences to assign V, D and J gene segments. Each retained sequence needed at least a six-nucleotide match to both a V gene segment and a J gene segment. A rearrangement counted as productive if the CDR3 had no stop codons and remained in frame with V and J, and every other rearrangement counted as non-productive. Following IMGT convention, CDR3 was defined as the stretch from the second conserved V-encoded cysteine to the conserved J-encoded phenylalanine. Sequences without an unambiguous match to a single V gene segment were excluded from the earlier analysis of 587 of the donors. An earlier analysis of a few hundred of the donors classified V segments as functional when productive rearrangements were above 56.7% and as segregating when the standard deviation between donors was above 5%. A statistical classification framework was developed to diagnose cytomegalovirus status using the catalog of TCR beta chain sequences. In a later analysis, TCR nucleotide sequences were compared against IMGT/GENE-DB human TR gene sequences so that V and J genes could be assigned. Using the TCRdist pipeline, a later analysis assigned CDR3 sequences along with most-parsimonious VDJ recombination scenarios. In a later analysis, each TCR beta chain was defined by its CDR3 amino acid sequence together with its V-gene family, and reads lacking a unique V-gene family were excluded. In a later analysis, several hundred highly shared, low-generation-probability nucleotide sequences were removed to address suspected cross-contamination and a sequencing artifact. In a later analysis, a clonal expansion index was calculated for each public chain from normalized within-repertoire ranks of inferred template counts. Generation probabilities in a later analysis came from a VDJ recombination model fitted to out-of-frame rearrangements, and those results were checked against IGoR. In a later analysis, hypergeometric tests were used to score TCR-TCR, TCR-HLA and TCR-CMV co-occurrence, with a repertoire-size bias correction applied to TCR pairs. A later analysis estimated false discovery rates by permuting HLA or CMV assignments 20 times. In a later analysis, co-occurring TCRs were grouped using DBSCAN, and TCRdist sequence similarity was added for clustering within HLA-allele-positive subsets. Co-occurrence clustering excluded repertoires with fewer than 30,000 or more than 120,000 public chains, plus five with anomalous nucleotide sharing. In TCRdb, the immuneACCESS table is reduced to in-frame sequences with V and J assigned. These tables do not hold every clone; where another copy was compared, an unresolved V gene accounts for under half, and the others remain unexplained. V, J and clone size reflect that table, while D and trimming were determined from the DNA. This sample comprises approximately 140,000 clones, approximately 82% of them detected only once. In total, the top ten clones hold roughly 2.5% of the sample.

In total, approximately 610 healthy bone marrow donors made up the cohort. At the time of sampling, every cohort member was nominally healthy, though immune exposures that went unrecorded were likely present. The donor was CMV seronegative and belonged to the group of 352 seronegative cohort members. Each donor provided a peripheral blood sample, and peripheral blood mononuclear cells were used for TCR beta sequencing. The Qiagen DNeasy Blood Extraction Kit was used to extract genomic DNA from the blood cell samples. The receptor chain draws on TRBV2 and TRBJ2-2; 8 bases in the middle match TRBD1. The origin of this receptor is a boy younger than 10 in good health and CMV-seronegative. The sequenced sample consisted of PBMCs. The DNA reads TGTGCCAGCAGCCCAGGGGGCAGGGGTACCGGGGAGCTGTTTTTT. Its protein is CASSPGGRGTGELFF.